The clone carrying this T cell receptor (beta chain) was seen many times. These data are taken from a study of blood T cell repertoires in COVID-19. Study as a whole: Sites in the United States, Italy and Spain provided acute and convalescent COVID-19 samples. T cells, B-cell-depleted T cells, or PBMCs provided the cDNA or gDNA that served as material.

V lost 5 bases to trimming and J lost 4 bases; unmatched junction nucleotides: 10. This CDR3 is 17 amino acids long. Germline lookup yields CDR1 LNHDA and CDR2 SQIVND (reference sequence). As handled by the study authors: By means of reference gene primer amplification, nucleated cell counts were estimated. Libraries were prepared by immunoSEQ multiplex PCR; TCRdb keeps only in-frame clonotypes and omits some of them. V, J and clone size reflect that table, while D and trimming were determined from the DNA. The repertoire holds fewer than 200,000 clones, with under 90% as singletons. The J gene is TRBJ2-6, the V gene TRBV19; the match to TRBD1 covers 8 bases. This TCR derives from an elderly woman with acute or convalescent COVID-19. The sequencing input was peripheral blood. This CDR3 is CASSGLQGGSGANVLTF. The CDR3 coding sequence is TGTGCCAGTAGTGGGCTACAGGGGGGCTCCGGGGCCAACGTCCTGACTTTC.